Presented here are 26 T cell receptor beta chains from one specimen sequenced in a study of blood T cell repertoires in COVID-19. The assay was immunoSEQ multiplex PCR, and TCRdb's table has in-frame clones only and misses some. The table shows 350,000 to 400,000 clones, with 91% occurring only once. Source material: PBMCs or T cells enriched from blood (not recorded which). The receptors stem from a woman aged 40 to 49 who had been exposed to COVID-19.

The genes are TRBV7-2 and TRBJ1-6; 9 nucleotides line up with TRBD1. Germline lookup yields CDR1 SGHTA and CDR2 FQGNSA. V gave up 5 bases and J gave up 9 bases; unmatched junction bases: 8. The CDR3 is 15 residues long. The CDR3 nucleotides read TGTGCCAGCAGCCAAGTTACAGGGGGCAGTTCACCCCTCCACTTT. Protein: CASSQVTGGSSPLHF.

V is TRBV9 and J is TRBJ1-5, with D uncertain. Germline values: CDR1 SGDLS, CDR2 YYNGEE. This CDR3 comprises 14 residues. Trimming stripped 3 bases from V and 3 bases from J, with 10 bases between. CDR3 amino acids: CASSATSSNQPQHF. As DNA, the CDR3 is TGTGCCAGCAGCGCGACATCGTCCAATCAGCCCCAGCATTTT.

This chain links TRBV7-2 with TRBJ1-2, with TRBD1 matching 8 bases. The ends lost 5 bases at V and 6 bases at J; junction bases unmatched: 8. The CDR3 is 14 residues long. CDR1 and CDR2 from the germline V gene are SGHTA and FQGNSA. The CDR3 DNA reads as TGTGCCAGCAGCCGCGCAGGGGGCTTCGATGGCTACACCTTC. This gives the protein CASSRAGGFDGYTF.

The DNA of the CDR3 is TGTGCCAGCAGCTTAGCCCCCAGCGGGGACGCCTACAATGAGCAGTTCTTC. Translation gives CASSLAPSGDAYNEQFF. The V call is TRBV7-9, the J call TRBJ2-1; 7 positions agree with TRBD2. The CDR3 sequence is 17 residues long. The ends lost 0 bases at V and 2 bases at J; junction bases unmatched: 7. The germline V gene has CDR1 SEHNR and CDR2 FQNEAQ (reference sequence). The variable domain in full, completed from reference TRBV7-9 and TRBJ2-1, reads DTGVSQNPRHKITKRGQNVTFRCDPISEHNRLYWYRQTLGQGPEFLTYFQNEAQLEKSRLLSDRFSAERPKGSFSTLEIQRTEQGDSAMYLCASSLAPSGDAYNEQFFGPGTRLTVL.

The chain recombines TRBV11-3 with TRBJ1-1, with D uncertain. V was pared by 1 base and J by 1 base, with 7 bases between. CDR3 length: 14 amino acids. The V gene's germline CDR1 is SGHNT and CDR2 YENEEA. DNA of the CDR3: TGTGCCAGCAGCTTAGGGGCAGGGAACACTGAAGCTTTCTTT. Encoded protein: CASSLGAGNTEAFF.

This sequence joins TRBV4-1 and TRBJ1-1; D ambiguous. The CDR3 extends over 14 amino acids. The V and J ends lost 4 bases and 1 base respectively, with 10 bases between them. In germline, CDR1 is MGHRA, CDR2 YSYEKL. The CDR3 loop is CASSPVQRNTEAFF. As DNA, the CDR3 is TGCGCCAGCAGCCCTGTTCAGCGGAACACTGAAGCTTTCTTT.

The rearrangement links TRBV20-1 to TRBJ1-2; perhaps TRBD1 as D (5 bases). Trimming shortened V by 6 bases and J by 6 bases, and 11 bases separated the two germline ends. From germline, CDR1 is DFQATT and CDR2 SNEGSKA (reference sequence). This CDR3 is 11 amino acids long. The DNA for the CDR3 is TGCAGTGCACCAGGGTGGAATGGCTACACCTTC. It encodes CSAPGWNGYTF.

V gene TRBV19 combines with J gene TRBJ1-2; 7 bases line up with TRBD1. The CDR3 sequence is 14 residues long. Trimming took 7 bases from V and 4 from J; bases not matched to a gene: 9. CDR1 and CDR2 from the germline V gene are LNHDA and SQIVND (reference sequence). Here the CDR3 DNA reads TGTGCCAGTAACCCGGACAGGACTCGCTATGGCTACACCTTC. Its protein is CASNPDRTRYGYTF.

The chain combines TRBV5-1 with TRBJ2-1, with D unclear. The V gene lost 0 bases and the J gene lost 7 bases, with 11 bases spanning the gap. The CDR3 covers 14 residues. Germline loops: CDR1 SGHRS, CDR2 YFSETQ. CDR3 DNA: TGCGCCAGCAGCTTGGGTAGTAGTCTGAATGAGCAGTTCTTC. Protein: CASSLGSSLNEQFF.

This clone was observed once. The rearrangement joins TRBV7-8 to TRBJ2-1, with TRBD2 matching over 7 bases. Per the germline V gene, CDR1 is SGHVS and CDR2 is FQNEAQ. The trim removed 5 bases at V and 15 bases at J, leaving 10 bases unmatched. The CDR3 consists of 12 residues. The CDR3 region is CASSQRRERAFF. For the CDR3, the DNA is TGTGCCAGCAGCCAGAGGCGGGAGCGGGCGTTCTTC. The whole variable domain, remainder taken from reference TRBV7-8 and TRBJ2-1, is GAGVSQSPRYKVAKRGQDVALRCDPISGHVSLFWYQQALGQGPEFLTYFQNEAQLDKSGLPSDRFFAERPEGSVSTLKIQRTQQEDSAVYLCASSQRRERAFFGPGTRLTVL.

The rearrangement joins TRBV5-4 to TRBJ2-5; TRBD1 is a possible D gene (6 bases). This CDR3 contains 14 residues. Per the germline V gene, CDR1 is SGHNT and CDR2 is YYREEE (reference sequence). V shed 4 bases and J shed 1 base, with 11 bases lying between them. The CDR3 loop is CASSLGQRQETQYF. The CDR3 DNA is TGTGCCAGCAGCCTTGGACAGCGCCAAGAGACCCAGTACTTC.

The chain couples TRBV6-5 to TRBJ2-7, with D perhaps TRBD1 (6 bases). The CDR3 has 12 amino acids. Germline V gene sequence: CDR1 MNHEY, CDR2 SVGAGI. Between the trimmed V and J ends, which lost 10 bases and 12 bases, there was a span of 22 bases. The CDR3 loop reads CATQGSRQERYF. CDR3 in DNA: TGTGCCACCCAGGGATCGAGACAGGAACGGTACTTC.

The genes are TRBV5-1 and TRBJ2-1, with 8 bases lining up with TRBD1. There are 16 residues in the CDR3. CDR1 is SGHRS and CDR2 is YFSETQ in the germline V gene. V was clipped by 5 bases and J by 3 bases; unmatched bases: 10. The DNA of the CDR3 is TGCGCCAGCAGTCCAAACAGGGGGAAGGGCTACAATGAGCAGTTCTTC. Amino acid sequence: CASSPNRGKGYNEQFF.

This chain connects TRBV11-2 to TRBJ2-2; D is unclear. Germline CDR1 SGHAT, CDR2 FQNNGV. This CDR3 has 17 amino acids. The V end lost 5 bases, the J end lost 2 bases, and 18 bases lay between the germline ends. CDR3 DNA: TGTGCCAGCAGCCCTGGCCTATCCGGGTCTAACACCGGGGAGCTGTTTTTT. Translating gives CASSPGLSGSNTGELFF.

The chain has TRBV15 and TRBJ2-3; 7 bases fit TRBD2. Germline CDR1 reads LNHNV; CDR2 reads YYDKDF (reference sequence). The CDR3 has 15 residues. V lost 0 bases, J lost 2 bases, and 2 bases stayed unmatched. The CDR3 region has the DNA TGTGCCACCAGCAGAGAGGGGGGGACCACAGATACGCAGTATTTT. Amino acid sequence: CATSREGGTTDTQYF.

The rearrangement joins TRBV19 to TRBJ1-6, with D perhaps TRBD1 (6 bases). The CDR3 covers 13 residues. The V end was cut by 9 bases, the J end by 7 bases, with 13 bases between. Germline V gives CDR1 LNHDA, CDR2 SQIVND (reference sequence). The CDR3 here is CASRGGQNSPLHF. CDR3 nucleotides: TGTGCCAGCCGGGGCGGACAGAATTCACCCCTCCACTTT.

The gene calls are TRBV19 and TRBJ1-1; perhaps TRBD1 as D (6 bases). The CDR3 extends over 17 amino acids. Germline V gene lookup returns CDR1 LNHDA and CDR2 SQIVND (reference sequence). Trimming left V 6 bases short and J 0 bases short, with 20 bases between. As DNA, the CDR3 is TGTGCCAGTAGGATATACCCAAGGGGACATATGAACACTGAAGCTTTCTTT. Translated: CASRIYPRGHMNTEAFF.

This clone was detected many times. In DNA, the CDR3 is TGTGCCAGCAGTTACTCGCAGGGGCGGGCTTTCTTT. Its protein is CASSYSQGRAFF. The chain carries TRBV6-5 and TRBJ1-1, with D perhaps matching TRBD1 (6 bases). V was cut by 0 bases and J by 11 bases, with 10 bases left in between. CDR3 size: 12 residues. Germline V gene lookup returns CDR1 MNHEY and CDR2 SVGAGI.

This clone was recorded a few times. This chain uses TRBV13 with TRBJ1-2; no reliable D call. Trimming removed 0 bases at V and 0 bases at J, with 11 bases between. The CDR3 is 16 residues long. CDR1 PRHDT and CDR2 FYEKMQ come from the germline V gene (reference sequence). CDR3 amino acids: CASSLGRSSSNYGYTF. The CDR3 coding sequence is TGTGCCAGCAGCTTAGGCCGGTCATCCTCTAACTATGGCTACACCTTC.

This clone is a singleton in its sample. The genes are TRBV5-5 and TRBJ1-1; 9 bases are shared with TRBD1. V lost 0 bases, J lost 5 bases, and 8 bases stayed unmatched. Germline V lookup: CDR1 SGHKS, CDR2 YYEKEE (reference sequence). CDR3 length equals 16 residues. The CDR3 is CASSLEETGGWTEAFF. DNA for the CDR3: TGTGCCAGCAGCTTGGAAGAGACAGGGGGGTGGACTGAAGCTTTCTTT.

The chain carries TRBV20-1 and TRBJ2-7, with D possibly matching TRBD2 (7 bases). The V gene's germline CDR1 is DFQATT and CDR2 SNEGSKA (reference sequence). This CDR3 is built from 15 residues. V was clipped by 3 bases and J by 5 bases, with 20 bases between them. The CDR3 sequence is CSASYSGGRVNEQYF. The CDR3 coding sequence is TGCAGTGCTAGTTATTCGGGGGGCCGCGTCAACGAGCAGTACTTC.

Turning to this clone: Germline is not matched at one junction end, which may reflect a read error. The V call is TRBV6-5, the J call TRBJ1-6; D is uncertain. Germline V gives CDR1 MNHEY, CDR2 SVGAGI. This CDR3 has 12 residues. CDR3 in amino acids: CASSDSLFYLHF. In DNA form, the CDR3 reads TGTGCCAGCAGTGACTCACTATTTTACCTCCACTTT.

This chain links TRBV7-6 with TRBJ1-4, with D perhaps TRBD1 (6 bases). Germline assignment: CDR1 SGHVS and CDR2 FNYEAQ. Trimming left V 5 bases short and J 3 bases short, with 13 bases between. CDR3 length: 15 amino acids. CDR3 residues: CASSPRGNSNEKLFF. The CDR3 nucleotides are TGTGCCAGCAGCCCCAGGGGCAATTCTAATGAAAAACTGTTTTTT.

The V call is TRBV2, the J call TRBJ2-4; 8 bases align to TRBD2. V shed 7 bases, J shed 0 bases, and the junction held 11 bases outside the gene matches. The CDR3 spans 17 residues. CDR1 and CDR2 from the germline V gene are SNHLY and FYNNEI. For the CDR3, the DNA is TGTGCCAGCATAAAAGCGGGAGCGTCCCTAGCCAAAAACATTCAGTACTTC. Its translation: CASIKAGASLAKNIQYF.

The chain couples TRBV7-2 to TRBJ1-2; D unclear. The CDR3 covers 18 residues. The ends were cut back, 2 bases at V and 7 bases at J, with 26 bases in the middle. Per germline, CDR1 SGHTA and CDR2 FQGNSA. DNA for the CDR3: TGTGCCAGCAGCTTACTCCCCTCGGTTCAGAGGCCAATTGGTGGCTACACCTTC. Amino acid sequence: CASSLLPSVQRPIGGYTF.

This clone was observed a single time. The chain employs TRBV20-1 and TRBJ1-6; D unresolved. V was cut by 1 base and J by 11 bases, with 3 bases left in between. Germline values: CDR1 DFQATT, CDR2 SNEGSKA (reference sequence). This CDR3 has 10 amino acids. CDR3 sequence: CSARGPPLHF. CDR3 DNA: TGCAGTGCTAGAGGGCCACCCCTCCACTTT.